This T cell receptor (beta chain) was obtained from a study of T cells in Graves' hyperthyroidism and ophthalmopathy. RNA transcripts provided the source from which TCR beta CDR3 regions were amplified. Primed by the HTBI set, a first-round RT-PCR was run on the TCR CDR3. Via MiXCR, TCRdb re-called the multiplex PCR reads, giving one row per CDR3 protein. Seen here are some 760,000 distinct CDR3 sequences, 11% to 15% observed once, and the top ten hold roughly a tenth. This clonotype was recorded at least ten times. The length of the CDR3 is 14 residues. V was clipped by 3 bases and J by 4 bases, with 12 bases between them.

This sequence originates from a woman aged 18-29 years with Graves' hyperthyroidism. Sequencing was performed on blood. The rearrangement links TRBV12-3 or TRBV12-4 to TRBJ1-1; no firm D call. The CDR3 reads CASSFLGASTEAFF. CDR3 nucleotides: TGTGCCAGCAGTTTTCTCGGAGCTTCCACTGAAGCTTTCTTT.